The present TCR beta chain was sequenced within a study of blood T cell repertoires in COVID-19. Study as a whole: Sources were T cells, B-cell-depleted T cells, or PBMCs; the material itself was cDNA or gDNA.

CDR3 size: 16 residues. Per germline, CDR1 MNHNY and CDR2 SVGAGI (reference sequence). With 0 bases removed from V and 3 bases from J, the gap between germline ends came to 14 bases. Here immunoSEQ multiplex PCR was the method, and the copy in TCRdb shows in-frame clones only, minus some. The data hold around 340,000 clones, with around 88% observed a single time. Sequenced: peripheral blood. The J gene is TRBJ2-5, the V gene TRBV6-6; the D gene is possibly TRBD2 (6 bases). The TCR originated in a man aged 25-45 years with active or convalescent COVID-19. As DNA, the CDR3 is TGTGCCAGCAGTTACTCGAGGCCGGGACTGGAAGAGACCCAGTACTTC. Protein product: CASSYSRPGLEETQYF.